This T cell receptor (beta chain) was found in a study of blood T cell repertoires in COVID-19. Study-wide background: Donors in the United States, Italy and Spain gave samples during acute or convalescent COVID-19. Sample material is recorded as cDNA or gDNA derived from T cells, B-cell-depleted T cells, or PBMCs.

V dropped 5 bases and J dropped 3; count of bases not matched to a gene: 6. The V gene's germline CDR1 is MDHEN and CDR2 SYDVKM. This CDR3 has 15 amino acids. Authors' methods: Reference gene primer amplification yielded estimated nucleated cell counts. Generated by immunoSEQ multiplex PCR, the TCRdb table keeps only in-frame clones and is missing some. That table supplies the V and J calls and clone size; D and trimming were determined from the DNA. This table holds a few hundred thousand clones, over 65% found once. The J gene is TRBJ2-7, the V gene TRBV28; 11 bases align to TRBD1. Sequencing was performed on peripheral blood. This sequence originates from a man between 60 and 70 years old who had recovered from COVID-19. The CDR3 nucleotides are TGTGCCAGCAGTCGCAGGGGGACAGGGGGCTACGAGCAGTACTTC. As protein: CASSRRGTGGYEQYF.